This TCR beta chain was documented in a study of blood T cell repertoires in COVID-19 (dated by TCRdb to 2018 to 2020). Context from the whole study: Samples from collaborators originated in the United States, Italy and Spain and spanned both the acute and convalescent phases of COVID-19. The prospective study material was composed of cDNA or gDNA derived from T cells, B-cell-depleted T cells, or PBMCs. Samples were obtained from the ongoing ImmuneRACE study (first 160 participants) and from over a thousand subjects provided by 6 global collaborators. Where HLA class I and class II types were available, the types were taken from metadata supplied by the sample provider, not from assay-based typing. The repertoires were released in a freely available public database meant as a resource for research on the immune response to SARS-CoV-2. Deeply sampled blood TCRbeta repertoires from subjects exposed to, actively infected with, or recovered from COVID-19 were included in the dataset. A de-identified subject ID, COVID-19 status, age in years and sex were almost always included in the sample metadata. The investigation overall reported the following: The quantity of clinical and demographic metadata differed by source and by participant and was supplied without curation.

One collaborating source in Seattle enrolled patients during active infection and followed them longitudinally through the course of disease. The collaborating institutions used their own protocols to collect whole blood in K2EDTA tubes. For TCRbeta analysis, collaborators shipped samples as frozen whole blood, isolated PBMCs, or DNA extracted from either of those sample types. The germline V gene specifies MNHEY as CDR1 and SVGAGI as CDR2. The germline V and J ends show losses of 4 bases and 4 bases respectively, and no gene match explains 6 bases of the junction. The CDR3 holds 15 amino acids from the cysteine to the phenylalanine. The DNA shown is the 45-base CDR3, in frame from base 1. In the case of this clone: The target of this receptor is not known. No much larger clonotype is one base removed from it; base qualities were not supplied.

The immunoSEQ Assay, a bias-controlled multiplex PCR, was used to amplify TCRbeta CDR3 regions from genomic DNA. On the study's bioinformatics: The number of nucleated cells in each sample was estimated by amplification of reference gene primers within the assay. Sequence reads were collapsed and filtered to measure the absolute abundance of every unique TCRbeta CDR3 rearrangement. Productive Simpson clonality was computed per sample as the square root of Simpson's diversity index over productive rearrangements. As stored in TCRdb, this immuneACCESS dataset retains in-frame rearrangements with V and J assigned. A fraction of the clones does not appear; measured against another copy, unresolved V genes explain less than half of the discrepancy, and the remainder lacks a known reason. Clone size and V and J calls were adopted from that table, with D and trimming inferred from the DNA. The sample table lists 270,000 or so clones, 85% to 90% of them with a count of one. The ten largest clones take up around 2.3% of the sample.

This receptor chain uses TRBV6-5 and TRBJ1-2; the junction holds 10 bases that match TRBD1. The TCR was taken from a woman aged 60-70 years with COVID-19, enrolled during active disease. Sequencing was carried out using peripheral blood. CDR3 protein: CASSSLRDRGYGYTF. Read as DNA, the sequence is TGTGCCAGCAGTTCCCTCCGGGACAGGGGCTATGGCTACACCTTC.